Listed below are T cell receptor beta chains from one sample, sequenced in a study of blood T cell repertoires in COVID-19. Repertoires were generated with immunoSEQ multiplex PCR, while TCRdb's copy carries only in-frame clones and drops some. The profile shows 90,000 to 100,000 clones, under 85% of them singletons. Sequencing was performed on peripheral blood. The receptors were sampled from a man aged 65 to 85 with acute or convalescent COVID-19. Both conserved end residues are part of each CDR3. The D gene is left open where the match is weak. Only part of the rows carry a size: once, few, many, or a class if the clone is expanded.

abundance: -
v_gene: TRBV6-1
d_gene: -
j_gene: TRBJ1-3
CDR3nt: TGTGCCAGCAGTGAACACAGGGCTAGTGGAAACACCATATATTTT
CDR3aa: CASSEHRASGNTIYF

abundance: -
v_gene: TRBV7-2
d_gene: TRBD1
j_gene: TRBJ1-4
CDR3nt: TGTGCCAGCAGCTTAGGCAGGGGGGAAAAACTGTTTTTT
CDR3aa: CASSLGRGEKLFF

abundance: -
v_gene: TRBV12-2
d_gene: -
j_gene: TRBJ2-7
CDR3nt: TGTGCAAGTCGCTTTACTAGCGCCAGGAGCTCCTACGAGCAGTACTTC
CDR3aa: CASRFTSARSSYEQYF

abundance: once
v_gene: TRBV27
d_gene: -
j_gene: TRBJ2-2
CDR3nt: TGTGCCAGCAGCTCGTTCGTTCACACCGGGGAGCTGTTTTTT
CDR3aa: CASSSFVHTGELFF

abundance: -
v_gene: TRBV6-5
d_gene: -
j_gene: TRBJ1-2
CDR3nt: TGTGCCAGCGCCACTGGGGGCCGTTTACTCTATGGCTACACCTTC
CDR3aa: CASATGGRLLYGYTF

abundance: -
v_gene: TRBV5-1
d_gene: TRBD2
j_gene: TRBJ2-1
CDR3nt: TGCGCCAGCAGCTTGGAAAGCGGGAGTCGCAATGAGCAGTTCTTC
CDR3aa: CASSLESGSRNEQFF

abundance: -
v_gene: TRBV9
d_gene: -
j_gene: TRBJ1-5
CDR3nt: TGTGCCAGCAGCGTAGGAAGGGGCGACTCAAGCAATCAGCCCCAGCATTTT
CDR3aa: CASSVGRGDSSNQPQHF

abundance: -
v_gene: TRBV29-1
d_gene: -
j_gene: TRBJ2-1
CDR3nt: TGCAGCGTTGCGGGGATGGTAGTCAACAATGAGCAGTTCTTC
CDR3aa: CSVAGMVVNNEQFF

abundance: once
v_gene: TRBV2
d_gene: -
j_gene: TRBJ1-2
CDR3nt: TGTGCCAGCAGAGGGGGGGATGGCTACACCTTC
CDR3aa: CASRGGDGYTF

abundance: -
v_gene: TRBV6-5
d_gene: TRBD2
j_gene: TRBJ2-3
CDR3nt: TGTGCCAGCAGTTTAGCGGGAAGCACAGATACGCAGTATTTT
CDR3aa: CASSLAGSTDTQYF

abundance: -
v_gene: TRBV11-2
d_gene: TRBD1
j_gene: TRBJ2-1
CDR3nt: TGTGCCAGCAGCCCTGGCTGGACAGGGGGCGGATGGGTCGATGAGCAGTTCTTC
CDR3aa: CASSPGWTGGGWVDEQFF

abundance: -
v_gene: TRBV5-1
d_gene: -
j_gene: TRBJ2-7
CDR3nt: TGCGCCAGCAGCTTGTGGTCGGGATCCCCCTACGAGCAGTACTTC
CDR3aa: CASSLWSGSPYEQYF

abundance: once
v_gene: TRBV18
d_gene: -
j_gene: TRBJ1-6
CDR3nt: TGTGCCAGCTCACCTCTGGCGGATCCGGATTCACCCCTCCACTTT
CDR3aa: CASSPLADPDSPLHF

abundance: once
v_gene: TRBV11-3
d_gene: TRBD1
j_gene: TRBJ2-1
CDR3nt: TGTGCCAGCAGCACGGACAGGGATACTGAGCAGTTCTTC
CDR3aa: CASSTDRDTEQFF

abundance: -
v_gene: TRBV19
d_gene: -
j_gene: TRBJ2-1
CDR3nt: TGTGCCAGTAGTACCCAGCGGGAGCAGTTCTTC
CDR3aa: CASSTQREQFF

abundance: -
v_gene: TRBV18
d_gene: TRBD1
j_gene: TRBJ1-6
CDR3nt: TGTGCCAGCTCACGGGAGACAGGGGTCAAAAATTCACCCCTCCACTTT
CDR3aa: CASSRETGVKNSPLHF

abundance: -
v_gene: TRBV28
d_gene: TRBD2
j_gene: TRBJ2-3
CDR3nt: TGTGCCAGCAGATCAGCTAGCGGGGGTCCCGATACGCAGTATTTT
CDR3aa: CASRSASGGPDTQYF

abundance: -
v_gene: TRBV29-1
d_gene: TRBD2
j_gene: TRBJ2-1
CDR3nt: TGCAGCGTTCCTCGAGGGATAGCGGGAAGGAATGAGCAGTTCTTC
CDR3aa: CSVPRGIAGRNEQFF

abundance: -
v_gene: TRBV18
d_gene: TRBD1
j_gene: TRBJ2-6
CDR3nt: TGTGCCAGCTCACCATTCGAAGGGGGCGCCCTCTCTGGGGCCAACGTCCTGACTTTC
CDR3aa: CASSPFEGGALSGANVLTF

abundance: -
v_gene: TRBV7-9
d_gene: -
j_gene: TRBJ2-3
CDR3nt: TGTGCCAGCAGCCCCGTCGGGGGACGGACCACACATACGCAGTATTTT
CDR3aa: CASSPVGGRTTHTQYF

abundance: -
v_gene: TRBV15
d_gene: TRBD2
j_gene: TRBJ2-5
CDR3nt: TGTGCCACCAGGGCAACGGGAGGCTTGGAGACCCAGTACTTC
CDR3aa: CATRATGGLETQYF

abundance: -
v_gene: TRBV29-1
d_gene: TRBD2
j_gene: TRBJ2-2
CDR3nt: TGCAGCGTGCCGGGGGGGGTTTACACCGGGGAGCTGTTTTTT
CDR3aa: CSVPGGVYTGELFF

abundance: -
v_gene: TRBV24-1
d_gene: -
j_gene: TRBJ2-5
CDR3nt: TGTGCCACCAGTGATTCTGGGAGGGAGACCCAGTACTTC
CDR3aa: CATSDSGRETQYF

abundance: -
v_gene: TRBV5-4
d_gene: -
j_gene: TRBJ2-3
CDR3nt: TGTGCCAGCAGCTTGCGGCTAGGGGGAGCAGGGACAGATACGCAGTATTTT
CDR3aa: CASSLRLGGAGTDTQYF

abundance: -
v_gene: TRBV2
d_gene: TRBD1
j_gene: TRBJ2-7
CDR3nt: TGTGCCACAAGTGAAGGGACAGGTTATTCCTACGAGCAGTACTTC
CDR3aa: CATSEGTGYSYEQYF

abundance: -
v_gene: TRBV28
d_gene: TRBD1
j_gene: TRBJ1-5
CDR3nt: TGTGCCAGCAGTTTCCTCGACAGGGGGCATCAGCCCCAGCATTTT
CDR3aa: CASSFLDRGHQPQHF

abundance: -
v_gene: TRBV19
d_gene: -
j_gene: TRBJ2-7
CDR3nt: TGTGCCAGTAGTAGGATACTACAGGGCGAGCAGTACTTC
CDR3aa: CASSRILQGEQYF

abundance: -
v_gene: TRBV29-1
d_gene: TRBD1
j_gene: TRBJ1-4
CDR3nt: TGCAGCGTTGAAGGTGGGACAGGACCCGAAAAACTGTTTTTT
CDR3aa: CSVEGGTGPEKLFF

abundance: -
v_gene: TRBV20-1
d_gene: -
j_gene: TRBJ2-7
CDR3nt: TGCAGTGCTAGAGGGCGGAATAGGCAGTACTTC
CDR3aa: CSARGRNRQYF

abundance: -
v_gene: TRBV6-1
d_gene: -
j_gene: TRBJ1-2
CDR3nt: TGTGCCAGCAGTGAAGAGAGACAGGCTACCTATGGCTACACCTTC
CDR3aa: CASSEERQATYGYTF

abundance: -
v_gene: TRBV7-9
d_gene: -
j_gene: TRBJ2-3
CDR3nt: TGTGCCAGCAGCCTACAGTCCGACCCTGTAGATACGCAGTATTTT
CDR3aa: CASSLQSDPVDTQYF

abundance: -
v_gene: TRBV14
d_gene: -
j_gene: TRBJ1-3
CDR3nt: TGTGCCAGCAGCCCCCGGGGAGGAAACACCATATATTTT
CDR3aa: CASSPRGGNTIYF

abundance: -
v_gene: TRBV5-1
d_gene: TRBD2
j_gene: TRBJ2-5
CDR3nt: TGCGCCAGCAGAACCGGGACTAGCGGACAAGAGACCCAGTACTTC
CDR3aa: CASRTGTSGQETQYF